Listed below are T cell receptor beta chains from one sample, sequenced in a study of blood T cell repertoires in COVID-19. Sequencing was performed with immunoSEQ multiplex PCR; in TCRdb, only in-frame clones are kept and a portion is missing. The sample lists 200,000 to 250,000 clones; roughly 90% were seen once. Sample: peripheral blood. The receptors originated from a woman aged 55-70 years with acute or convalescent COVID-19. CDR3s include the opening cysteine and the closing phenylalanine or tryptophan. The order of the fields is D gene, V gene, J gene, clone size, CDR3 protein, CDR3 DNA. A D gene is named only where the DNA matches it firmly. Only part of the rows carry a size: once, few, many, or a class if the clone is expanded.

TRBD1	TRBV9	TRBJ1-5	NA	CASSPGQVYQPQHF	TGTGCCAGCAGCCCCGGACAGGTTTATCAGCCCCAGCATTTT
NA	TRBV29-1	TRBJ2-5	once	CSVYPGQSNQETQYF	TGCAGCGTTTATCCGGGACAAAGCAATCAAGAGACCCAGTACTTC
TRBD2	TRBV6-5	TRBJ2-3	NA	CASSYGLADPTDTQYF	TGTGCCAGCAGTTACGGACTAGCGGATCCCACAGATACGCAGTATTTT
NA	TRBV4-3	TRBJ1-1	NA	CASSQEQSAYGGVAFF	TGCGCCAGCAGCCAAGAACAGTCGGCCTACGGCGGGGTAGCTTTCTTT
TRBD2	TRBV5-1	TRBJ2-3	NA	CASNLGSGRNTDTQYF	TGCGCCAGCAACCTTGGTAGCGGGAGGAACACAGATACGCAGTATTTT
NA	TRBV18	TRBJ2-2	once	CASSQTTNTGELFF	TGTGCCAGCTCACAGACAACGAACACCGGGGAGCTGTTTTTT
NA	TRBV6-2/TRBV6-3	TRBJ1-1	NA	CASSYGQGDTEAFF	TGTGCCAGCAGTTACGGACAAGGGGACACTGAAGCTTTCTTT
TRBD1	TRBV5-1	TRBJ2-3	NA	CASSLVQGAGTDTQYF	TGCGCCAGCAGCTTGGTACAGGGGGCAGGCACAGATACGCAGTATTTT
TRBD2	TRBV5-1	TRBJ2-2	few	CASSLAGTSGNTGELFF	TGCGCCAGCAGCTTGGCCGGGACTAGCGGGAACACCGGGGAGCTGTTTTTT
NA	TRBV9	TRBJ1-2	NA	CASSAFAGAGYTF	TGTGCCAGCAGCGCCTTTGCGGGGGCTGGCTACACCTTC
TRBD1	TRBV28	TRBJ1-1	NA	CASSSGTGWQEAFF	TGTGCCAGCAGTTCCGGGACAGGGTGGCAAGAAGCTTTCTTT
TRBD1	TRBV10-3	TRBJ2-7	NA	CATEGQETYEQYF	TGTGCCACCGAGGGACAGGAAACCTACGAGCAGTACTTC
NA	TRBV6-2/TRBV6-3	TRBJ1-1	NA	CASSYPDYEAFF	TGTGCCAGCAGTTACCCGGACTACGAAGCTTTCTTT
TRBD2	TRBV19	TRBJ2-1	NA	CASSIGLAGNSYNEQFF	TGTGCCAGTAGTATCGGTCTAGCGGGGAACTCCTACAATGAGCAGTTCTTC
TRBD2	TRBV7-9	TRBJ2-3	NA	CASSVTGGQGTDTQYF	TGTGCCAGCAGCGTGACGGGGGGGCAGGGCACAGATACGCAGTATTTT
TRBD2	TRBV28	TRBJ2-1	NA	CASSLTSGTNTGNEQFF	TGTGCCAGCAGTTTGACTAGCGGGACCAACACCGGAAATGAGCAGTTCTTC
NA	TRBV7-9	TRBJ2-2	NA	CASSLQGTGELFF	TGTGCCAGCAGCTTACAGGGCACCGGGGAGCTGTTTTTT
NA	TRBV27	TRBJ1-5	NA	CASSGAGVRNQPQHF	TGTGCCAGCAGTGGCGCCGGGGTGCGCAATCAGCCCCAGCATTTT
NA	TRBV27	TRBJ2-3	NA	CASSLIIGTRGTDTQYF	TGTGCCAGCAGTTTAATCATAGGGACAAGGGGCACAGATACGCAGTATTTT
NA	TRBV2	TRBJ1-2	NA	CASRGQLNPNYGYTF	TGTGCCAGCCGAGGACAGCTCAATCCAAACTATGGCTACACCTTC
NA	TRBV10-3	TRBJ2-1	NA	CAINKYNEQFF	TGTGCCATCAACAAATACAATGAGCAGTTCTTC
NA	TRBV28	TRBJ1-2	NA	CASSLGAGGYTF	TGTGCCAGCAGTTTGGGGGCTGGCGGCTACACCTTC
TRBD1	TRBV18	TRBJ2-7	NA	CASSPRQGTDEQYF	TGTGCCAGCTCACCCAGACAGGGGACCGACGAGCAGTACTTC
TRBD1	TRBV20-1	TRBJ1-2	NA	CSVRGPYGYTF	TGCAGTGTGAGGGGGCCCTATGGCTACACCTTC
NA	TRBV19	TRBJ1-5	NA	CASSLQRNQPQHF	TGTGCCAGTTCCTTACAGAGAAATCAGCCCCAGCATTTT
NA	TRBV19	TRBJ1-2	NA	CASSISTGYGYTF	TGTGCCAGTAGTATATCTACGGGCTATGGCTACACCTTC
NA	TRBV15	TRBJ2-1	once	CATSRDFSYNEQFF	TGTGCCACCAGCAGGGACTTCTCCTACAATGAGCAGTTCTTC
NA	TRBV18	TRBJ1-4	NA	CASSPGGNEKLFF	TGTGCCAGCTCACCAGGGGGGAATGAAAAACTGTTTTTT
NA	TRBV5-4	TRBJ2-5	NA	CASSFLETQYF	TGTGCCAGCAGCTTCCTTGAGACCCAGTACTTC
NA	TRBV6-5	TRBJ1-2	once	CASSWTENYGYTF	TGTGCCAGCAGCTGGACAGAGAACTATGGCTACACCTTC
NA	TRBV27	TRBJ2-7	NA	CASSLRGRGWSYEQYF	TGTGCCAGCAGTTTAAGGGGTAGGGGGTGGTCCTACGAGCAGTACTTC
TRBD1	TRBV19	TRBJ1-5	NA	CASSILGTGGNQPQHF	TGTGCCAGTAGTATCCTTGGGACAGGGGGAAATCAGCCCCAGCATTTT
TRBD1	TRBV4-1	TRBJ2-3	NA	CASSHFYRTGSDTQYF	TGCGCCAGCAGCCATTTTTACCGGACAGGGTCAGATACGCAGTATTTT
NA	TRBV9	TRBJ2-1	NA	CASSPRDFNNEQFF	TGTGCCAGCAGCCCGCGGGACTTCAACAATGAGCAGTTCTTC
TRBD1	TRBV7-2	TRBJ1-1	NA	CASRSQGAKNTEAFF	TGTGCCAGCAGAAGTCAGGGGGCAAAAAACACTGAAGCTTTCTTT
NA	TRBV18	TRBJ2-3	NA	CASSLHPGVTDTQYF	TGTGCCAGCTCACTACACCCGGGGGTTACAGATACGCAGTATTTT
NA	TRBV4-1	TRBJ2-2	NA	CASSQDSGGELFF	TGCGCCAGCAGCCAAGATTCGGGCGGGGAGCTGTTTTTT
NA	TRBV28	TRBJ2-1	NA	CATMTGHNEQFF	TGTGCCACCATGACAGGTCACAATGAGCAGTTCTTC
TRBD1	TRBV28	TRBJ1-1	NA	CASSFSRGLGTEAFF	TGTGCCAGCAGTTTTAGTAGGGGGCTCGGCACTGAAGCTTTCTTT
NA	TRBV18	TRBJ1-1	NA	CASSPMNTEAFF	TGTGCCAGCTCACCCATGAACACTGAAGCTTTCTTT
NA	TRBV24-1	TRBJ2-5	NA	CATSRGGAQSETQYF	TGTGCCACCTCCCGAGGGGGAGCCCAATCGGAGACCCAGTACTTC
NA	TRBV19	TRBJ1-4	NA	CASSSTGSTNEKLFF	TGTGCCAGTAGTTCCACAGGGTCAACTAATGAAAAACTGTTTTTT
TRBD1	TRBV7-2	TRBJ2-7	NA	CASSLQGQGLYEQYF	TGTGCCAGCAGCTTACAGGGACAGGGGCTCTACGAGCAGTACTTC
NA	TRBV28	TRBJ2-3	few	CASSLTTSGRRLDTQYF	TGTGCCAGCAGTTTAACTACGAGCGGAAGGCGTCTAGATACGCAGTATTTT
NA	TRBV27	TRBJ1-6	NA	CASSPRGSPLHF	TGTGCCAGCAGTCCCCGGGGTAGCCCCCTCCACTTT
NA	TRBV6-5	TRBJ1-2	NA	CASSYYQAGRDYGYTF	TGTGCCAGCAGTTACTACCAAGCTGGGAGGGACTATGGCTACACCTTC
TRBD2	TRBV5-4	TRBJ2-1	NA	CASSPGLAFYNEQFF	TGTGCCAGCAGCCCGGGACTAGCCTTCTACAATGAGCAGTTCTTC
NA	TRBV9	TRBJ2-7	NA	CASSARWGGGYEQYF	TGTGCCAGCAGCGCTCGTTGGGGGGGCGGATACGAGCAGTACTTC
TRBD2	TRBV5-1	TRBJ2-1	NA	CASSEPGLLQQFF	TGCGCCAGCAGCGAACCGGGACTACTACAGCAGTTCTTC
TRBD1	TRBV6-2/TRBV6-3	TRBJ1-2	NA	CASSSPGQGLPNYGYTF	TGTGCCAGCAGTTCTCCGGGACAGGGCTTACCTAACTATGGCTACACCTTC
NA	TRBV28	TRBJ1-4	NA	CASREAQGKLFF	TGTGCCAGCAGGGAGGCACAGGGCAAACTGTTTTTT
NA	TRBV12-5	TRBJ2-7	NA	CASGLVSRVSSPYEQYF	TGTGCTAGTGGTTTGGTATCGCGAGTCTCCTCCCCCTACGAGCAGTACTTC
TRBD2	TRBV27	TRBJ2-3	once	CATMTSPPDTQYF	TGTGCCACCATGACTAGCCCTCCAGATACGCAGTATTTT
NA	TRBV7-2	TRBJ2-3	NA	CASSVSSLSTDTQYF	TGTGCCAGCAGCGTTAGCAGCCTTAGCACAGATACGCAGTATTTT
TRBD2	TRBV19	TRBJ2-1	NA	CASMGLAGEQFF	TGTGCCAGTATGGGACTAGCGGGGGAGCAGTTCTTC
TRBD1	TRBV6-1	TRBJ2-7	NA	CASSEAGRGPEQYF	TGTGCCAGCAGTGAAGCGGGCAGGGGGCCCGAGCAGTACTTC